What follows describes a single T cell receptor beta chain. These data belong to a study of cytomegalovirus exposure and HLA in healthy donors. Study in general: Earlier, approximately 110 million unique TCR beta sequences were recovered from 200 million or so T cells by an analysis. Within an early data release were roughly 83 million unique TCRs drawn from HLA-typed donors.

Nominally healthy donors provided the samples, though records likely missed some immune exposures. PCR used 60 Vbeta primers and 13 Jbeta primers. Sequencing was performed with immunoSEQ multiplex PCR; in TCRdb, only in-frame clones are kept and a portion is missing. The data show approximately 180,000 clones, about 80% seen once. Sequenced input: PBMCs. The TCR originated in a man between 18 and 29 years old in good health and CMV-seronegative.

The CDR3 DNA is TGTGCCAGCAGTTCCGGTTCCACCGGGGAGCTGTTTTTT. Translation: CASSSGSTGELFF. The chain employs TRBV2 and TRBJ2-2, with D unresolved. This CDR3 has 13 amino acids. V lost 5 bases and J lost 4, with 8 bases in between. CDR1 SNHLY and CDR2 FYNNEI come from the germline V gene.